This T cell receptor (beta chain) was found in a study of OX40 agonist ivuxolimab in advanced cancers. Study summary: The dose-escalation cohort was about 86% male, with a mean age of around 60 years, ranging about 23 to 90. Patients with prior anti-PD-1, anti-PD-L1 or anti-CTLA-4 therapy were eligible; approximately 37% had some.

Some clones are missing from TCRdb's copy, which holds only in-frame ones; the method was immunoSEQ multiplex PCR. The table has about 83,000 clones, around nine tenths seen once. Prior autoimmune disease or systemic immunosuppression barred patients. The sequencing here drew on CD4+ or CD8+ T cells sorted from blood, taken in a trial of the OX40 agonist ivuxolimab. This clonotype was sampled from an adult with an advanced solid tumor such as melanoma, head and neck, liver or kidney cancer.

CDR3 nucleotide sequence: TGTGCCAGCTCACCAACCGGGACAGCCGTTCGTGCGGATACGCAGTATTTT. Protein: CASSPTGTAVRADTQYF. The V and J genes are TRBV18 and TRBJ2-3; 7 positions match TRBD1. The CDR3 spans 17 residues. The ends lost 2 bases at V and 6 bases at J; junction bases unmatched: 14. CDR1 and CDR2 (germline): KGHSH, LQKENI.